Shown below are 20 T cell receptor beta chains from a single sample sequenced in a study of blood T cell repertoires in COVID-19. Repertoires were generated with immunoSEQ multiplex PCR, while TCRdb's copy carries only in-frame clones and drops some. The table includes some 45,000 clones, approximately 93% detected once. Sample: peripheral blood. The source is a man in his 60s with COVID-19, enrolled during active disease.

V usage is TRBV4-1 and J usage is TRBJ1-1, with 9 bases identical to TRBD1. V shed 5 bases and J 4 bases; nucleotides not matched to a gene: 11. Germline V gene lookup returns CDR1 MGHRA and CDR2 YSYEKL. The CDR3 contains 16 residues. Here the CDR3 reads CASSLQGAIGGTEAFF. The DNA of the CDR3 is TGCGCCAGCAGCTTACAGGGGGCCATAGGGGGCACTGAAGCTTTCTTT.

The gene calls are TRBV5-1 and TRBJ1-1; a weak D match, TRBD1 (6 bases). CDR1 is SGHRS and CDR2 is YFSETQ in the germline V gene. The V end was cut by 5 bases, the J end by 0 bases, with 11 bases between. The CDR3 runs 14 residues. The chain's CDR3 is CASSQGTLNTEAFF. CDR3 in DNA: TGCGCCAGCAGTCAGGGGACCCTGAACACTGAAGCTTTCTTT. Using reference TRBV5-1 and TRBJ1-1 for the parts outside the CDR3, the full variable domain is KAGVTQTPRYLIKTRGQQVTLSCSPISGHRSVSWYQQTPGQGLQFLFEYFSETQRNKGNFPGRFSGRQFSNSRSEMNVSTLELGDSALYLCASSQGTLNTEAFFGQGTRLTVV.

The rearrangement links TRBV19 to TRBJ2-1; a possible D gene is TRBD2 (6 bases). The germline V and J ends were trimmed by 1 base and 0 bases, with 10 bases remaining between them. The CDR3 is 16 amino acids. Germline values: CDR1 LNHDA, CDR2 SQIVND (reference sequence). Here the CDR3 DNA reads TGTGCCAGTAGTATAGTAACGGGACTCTCCTACAATGAGCAGTTCTTC. Protein sequence: CASSIVTGLSYNEQFF.

This chain connects TRBV5-6 to TRBJ1-2; a possible D gene is TRBD1 (6 bases). Germline assignment: CDR1 SGHDT and CDR2 YYEEEE. The length of the CDR3 is 13 residues. V lost 0 bases and J lost 12, with 15 bases in between. The CDR3 sequence: CASSLGRQVVNTF. The DNA for the CDR3 is TGTGCCAGCAGCTTGGGCAGACAGGTTGTTAACACCTTC.

This chain joins TRBV7-9 and TRBJ2-2; 10 positions match TRBD2. V trimming: 2 bases; J trimming: 1 base; junction bases outside the gene matches: 7. CDR1 and CDR2 (germline): SEHNR, FQNEAQ (reference sequence). This CDR3 spans 18 amino acids. The CDR3 loop is CASSLTPRTSGNTGELFF. CDR3 sequence (DNA): TGTGCCAGCAGCTTAACTCCCCGGACTAGCGGGAACACCGGGGAGCTGTTTTTT.

This chain links TRBV6-2 or TRBV6-3 with TRBJ1-2; D perhaps matches TRBD1 (5 bases). The V end lost 0 bases, the J end lost 4 bases, and 12 bases lay between the germline ends. This CDR3 region has 15 residues. Germline V gene data show CDR1 as MNHEY and CDR2 as SVGEGT. CDR3 amino acids: CASSYSGGNPYGYTF. The CDR3 DNA reads TGTGCCAGCAGTTACTCGGGGGGAAACCCCTATGGCTACACCTTC.

V gene TRBV5-1 combines with J gene TRBJ2-1; 9 nucleotides line up with TRBD1. Germline V gene data show CDR1 as SGHRS and CDR2 as YFSETQ. After removal of 4 bases from V and 5 bases from J, the junction contained 10 bases not matched to a gene. This CDR3 is 16 amino acids long. The CDR3 region is CASSPWQGTGNNEQFF. CDR3 sequence (DNA): TGCGCCAGCAGCCCTTGGCAGGGGACAGGGAACAATGAGCAGTTCTTC.

The chain recombines TRBV11-1 with TRBJ1-1; the D gene is possibly TRBD1 (6 bases). V lost 1 base, J lost 4 bases, and 10 bases lay in between. This CDR3 has 14 amino acids. Germline values: CDR1 SGHAT, CDR2 FQDESV (reference sequence). The CDR3 region has the DNA TGTGCCAGCAGCTTAGATGTGGGGGCCACTGAAGCTTTCTTT. Residues: CASSLDVGATEAFF.

The gene calls are TRBV18 and TRBJ1-2; D is perhaps TRBD1 (5 bases). CDR1 is KGHSH and CDR2 is LQKENI in the germline V gene. The CDR3 is 20 amino acids. Trimming removed 2 bases from V and 1 base from J, with 26 bases in between. The CDR3 here is CASSPTAPRPSGGDNYGYTF. CDR3 sequence (DNA): TGTGCCAGCTCACCAACCGCACCCCGGCCCTCCGGGGGTGATAACTATGGCTACACCTTC.

This rearrangement joins TRBV2 to TRBJ1-2, with 9 bases identical to TRBD1. The CDR3 is made up of 15 amino acids. Germline CDR1 reads SNHLY; CDR2 reads FYNNEI. J gave up 2 bases and V 6 bases, and 7 bases lay outside the gene matches. The CDR3 reads CASRDRDRDNYGYTF. The CDR3 nucleotides are TGTGCCAGCAGAGACCGGGACAGGGACAACTATGGCTACACCTTC.

This chain links TRBV5-1 with TRBJ2-1; D may be TRBD2 (7 bases). Trimming removed 4 bases from V and 7 bases from J, with 9 bases in between. CDR3 length: 12 residues. Looked up from germline, CDR1 is SGHRS and CDR2 is YFSETQ. CDR3 loop: CASSRGGNEQFF. CDR3 DNA: TGCGCCAGCAGCAGGGGGGGTAATGAGCAGTTCTTC. Full variable domain (rest looked up from reference TRBV5-1 and TRBJ2-1): KAGVTQTPRYLIKTRGQQVTLSCSPISGHRSVSWYQQTPGQGLQFLFEYFSETQRNKGNFPGRFSGRQFSNSRSEMNVSTLELGDSALYLCASSRGGNEQFFGPGTRLTVL.

V is TRBV28 and J is TRBJ2-5, with no clear D. Trimming removed 8 bases from V and 7 bases from J, with 17 bases in between. The CDR3 length is 13 residues. The germline gives CDR1 MDHEN, CDR2 SYDVKM. CDR3 region: CASRDSDPPTQYF. CDR3 nucleotides: TGTGCCAGCCGAGACTCCGACCCTCCGACCCAGTACTTC. The full variable domain, in which reference TRBV28 and TRBJ2-5 provide the parts outside the CDR3, is DVKVTQSSRYLVKRTGEKVFLECVQDMDHENMFWYRQDPGLGLRLIYFSYDVKMKEKGDIPEGYSVSREKKERFSLILESASTNQTSMYLCASRDSDPPTQYFGPGTRLLVL.

The table lists this clone with a count of one. This chain connects TRBV19 to TRBJ1-5, with TRBD1 matching over 9 bases. The V gene's germline CDR1 is LNHDA and CDR2 SQIVND (reference sequence). This CDR3 has 17 amino acids. V trimming: 3 bases; J trimming: 7 bases; junction bases outside the gene matches: 13. CDR3 protein: CASSINVGTGIGQPQHF. DNA of the CDR3: TGTGCCAGTAGTATCAATGTAGGGACAGGGATAGGGCAGCCCCAGCATTTT.

The chain has TRBV28 and TRBJ2-5; 9 positions agree with TRBD1. Germline lookup yields CDR1 MDHEN and CDR2 SYDVKM. J lost 5 bases, V lost 5 bases, and 6 bases had no gene match. The CDR3 is 14 amino acids. CDR3 protein: CASSPGQGTETQYF. CDR3 coding DNA: TGTGCCAGCAGTCCCGGACAGGGGACGGAGACCCAGTACTTC.

The V call is TRBV9, the J call TRBJ2-5; D is perhaps TRBD1 (6 bases). V was cut by 0 bases and J by 2 bases, with 23 bases left in between. This CDR3 has 19 amino acids. Germline values: CDR1 SGDLS, CDR2 YYNGEE. For the CDR3, the DNA is TGTGCCAGCAGCGTAGACCCTCGACCCCTTTCAGGGGAACAAGAGACCCAGTACTTC. It specifies CASSVDPRPLSGEQETQYF.

This sequence joins TRBV7-3 and TRBJ2-7; the D gene is possibly TRBD1 (5 bases). Per germline, CDR1 SGHTA and CDR2 FQGTGA. V dropped 10 bases and J dropped 1 base, with 14 bases sitting between them. The CDR3 spans 13 residues. CDR3 coding DNA: TGTGCCACCCGACGACAGTTATCCTACGAGCAGTACTTC. This translates into CATRRQLSYEQYF.

The chain combines TRBV3-1 (or the pseudogene TRBV3-2) with TRBJ2-7, with 8 bases lining up with TRBD2. Germline V gene lookup returns CDR1 LGHDT and CDR2 YNNKEL (reference sequence). The junction had 17 bases not matched to a gene; V was cut back by 4 bases and J by 3 bases. The CDR3 is 18 residues long. CDR3 residues: CASSPSGGRDIGFYEQYF. CDR3 coding DNA: TGTGCCAGCAGCCCATCGGGGGGGCGGGACATAGGGTTCTACGAGCAGTACTTC.

This clone has only a few counts. V usage is TRBV12-2 and J usage is TRBJ2-3; the table calls TRBD2, which could not be checked here. TRBV12-2 is a pseudogene locus. The CDR3 length is 19 residues. The CDR3 DNA follows: TGTGCAAGTCGCTTAGACGGACTAGCGGGGGGGCCTCGGACAGATACGCAGTATTTT. It translates to CASRLDGLAGGPRTDTQYF.

A single count supports this clone. The chain uses TRBV3-1 (or the pseudogene TRBV3-2) and TRBJ1-1; D is unclear. Germline V gene sequence: CDR1 LGHDT, CDR2 YNNKEL (reference sequence). V lost 1 base, J lost 1 base, and 7 bases lay in between. The CDR3 extends over 14 amino acids. CDR3 sequence (DNA): TGTGCCAGCAGCCAAGTCCAGCGGAACACTGAAGCTTTCTTT. Amino acid sequence: CASSQVQRNTEAFF.

The J gene is TRBJ2-1, the V gene TRBV24-1; TRBD2 matches 11 bases. Unmatched junction bases numbered 10, after V lost 4 bases and J lost 6 bases. Germline CDR1 is KGHDR and CDR2 is SFDVKD. CDR3 length equals 17 residues. The CDR3 sequence is CATSDHGLSGRGNEQFF. Here the CDR3 DNA reads TGTGCCACCAGTGACCACGGGCTTAGCGGGAGGGGCAATGAGCAGTTCTTC.